Described below is a single T cell receptor (beta chain) sequence and its context. A junction end diverges from the germline sequence, so it may reflect a read error. The sample is drawn from a study of neurological immune-mediated disorders. Libraries from sorted cells used approximately 940,000 T cells (CD4+ or CD8+). This CDR3 is built from 15 residues. TCRdb called the 5' RACE reads again in MiXCR, with one record for every CDR3 protein. This table has about 10,000 distinct CDR3 sequences, roughly 21% appearing once. The gene calls are TRBV12-3 or TRBV12-4 and TRBJ2-3; TRBD2 matches 8 bases. The sequence derives from a woman aged 55-69 years with HTLV-1-associated myelopathy (HAM/TSP). The sequencing sample was made of CD8+ T cells from blood. The CDR3 DNA sequence: TGTTCCAGCAGTCCTCTGACTAGCGGCACAGATACGCAGTATTTT. The encoded protein is CSSSPLTSGTDTQYF.